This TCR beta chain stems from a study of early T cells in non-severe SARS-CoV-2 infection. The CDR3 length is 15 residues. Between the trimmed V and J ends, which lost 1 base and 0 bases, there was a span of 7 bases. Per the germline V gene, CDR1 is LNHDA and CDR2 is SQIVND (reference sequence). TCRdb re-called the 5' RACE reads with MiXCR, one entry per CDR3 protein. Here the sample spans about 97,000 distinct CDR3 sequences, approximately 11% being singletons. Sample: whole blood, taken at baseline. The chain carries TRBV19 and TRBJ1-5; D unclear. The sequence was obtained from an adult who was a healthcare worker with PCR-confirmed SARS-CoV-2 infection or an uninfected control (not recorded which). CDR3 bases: TGTGCCAGTAGTATAGCGACCTATAGCAATCAGCCCCAGCATTTT. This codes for CASSIATYSNQPQHF. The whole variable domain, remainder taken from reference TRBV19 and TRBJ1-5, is DGGITQSPKYLFRKEGQNVTLSCEQNLNHDAMYWYRQDPGQGLRLIYYSQIVNDFQKGDIAEGYSVSREKKESFPLTVTSAQKNPTAFYLCASSIATYSNQPQHFGDGTRLSIL.